This entry lists 4 T cell receptor beta chains sequenced from one sample in a study of early T cells in non-severe SARS-CoV-2 infection. TCRdb fed the 5' RACE reads into MiXCR, producing one record per CDR3 protein. The sample consists of more than 35,000 distinct CDR3 sequences, roughly 5% of them appearing once. Sequencing input: whole blood. These TCRs come from an adult who was a healthcare worker with PCR-confirmed SARS-CoV-2 infection or an uninfected control (not recorded which).

This clonotype appeared many times. The gene calls are TRBV5-5 and TRBJ2-6, with D possibly being TRBD1 (6 bases). The V gene lost 4 bases and the J gene lost 0 bases, with 11 bases spanning the gap. The CDR3 length is 16 residues. Germline V gives CDR1 SGHKS, CDR2 YYEKEE (reference sequence). CDR3: CASSPGHSSGANVLTF. The CDR3 bases are TGTGCCAGCAGCCCGGGACACTCCTCTGGGGCCAACGTCCTGACTTTC.

The table lists this clonotype with many counts. The chain combines TRBV7-6 with TRBJ1-4; 10 bases align to TRBD1. Germline V gene lookup returns CDR1 SGHVS and CDR2 FNYEAQ. Unmatched junction bases numbered 9, after V lost 0 bases and J lost 5 bases. The CDR3 extends over 18 amino acids. In nucleotides, the CDR3 is TGTGCCAGCAGCTTAGCTCTGACAGGGGGCGAGAGGAATGAAAAACTGTTTTTT. This codes for CASSLALTGGERNEKLFF.

This clonotype was observed at least ten times. The V call is TRBV12-3 or TRBV12-4, the J call TRBJ1-2; TRBD1 aligns across 7 bases. The length of the CDR3 is 15 residues. The ends lost 2 bases at V and 2 bases at J; junction bases unmatched: 5. The CDR3 sequence is CASSLRQGVNYGYTF. CDR3 nucleotides: TGTGCCAGCAGTTTACGGCAGGGGGTGAACTATGGCTACACCTTC.

This clonotype was counted at least ten times. The chain links TRBV7-8 to TRBJ1-1; no clear D. In germline, CDR1 is SGHVS, CDR2 FQNEAQ. Trimming left V 1 base short and J 1 base short, with 7 bases between. The CDR3 covers 14 residues. The CDR3 coding sequence is TGTGCCAGCAGCTTAGGAGAGTGGAACACTGAAGCTTTCTTT. Translation: CASSLGEWNTEAFF.